The 7 T cell receptor beta chains given below trace back to one sample, sequenced in a study of T cells in Graves' hyperthyroidism and ophthalmopathy. Amplified regions were TCR beta CDR3 sequences from RNA transcripts. A set of HTBI primers served as the primers for a first-round RT-PCR of the TCR CDR3. TCRdb processed the multiplex PCR reads anew with MiXCR; each CDR3 protein has one entry. The sample holds 330,000 or so distinct CDR3 sequences, approximately 18% seen once. Source material: blood. These receptors were collected from a man aged 50-60 years with Graves' ophthalmopathy.

The rearrangement joins TRBV6-2 or TRBV6-3 to TRBJ2-7, with D possibly called TRBD1 or TRBD2 (6 bases each). The CDR3 consists of 13 residues. Germline CDR1 and CDR2: MNHEY and SVGEGT. V lost 4 bases and J lost 3, with 10 bases in between. This chain's CDR3 is CASSLQGGYEQYF. In nucleotides, the CDR3 is TGTGCCAGCAGTTTACAGGGAGGCTACGAGCAGTACTTC.

The table lists this clonotype with a few counts. This rearrangement joins TRBV6-5 to TRBJ1-6, with D maybe TRBD1 (6 bases). The germline V gene has CDR1 MNHEY and CDR2 SVGAGI. V was cut by 0 bases and J by 7 bases, with 13 bases left in between. CDR3 size: 16 residues. In DNA, the CDR3 is TGTGCCAGCAGTTACTCAGGGGGAGAAGAGAATTCACCCCTCCACTTT. It translates to CASSYSGGEENSPLHF.

As regards this clonotype: A much larger clone lies a single base off, so this may be a read error. V gene TRBV6-2 or TRBV6-3 combines with J gene TRBJ2-1, with no clear D. Trimming pared 5 bases from V and 6 bases from J, leaving 17 bases between. From germline, CDR1 is MNHEY and CDR2 SVGEGT. The CDR3 is made up of 15 amino acids. Here the CDR3 reads CASSQGPAQLNEQFF. The CDR3 DNA reads as TGTGCCAGCAGTCAAGGGCCAGCGCAACTCAATGAGCAGTTCTTC.

This chain joins TRBV11-2 and TRBJ2-4; the D gene is possibly TRBD1 (7 bases). The ends were cut back, 6 bases at V and 1 base at J, with 31 bases in the middle. This CDR3 has 21 amino acids. The germline gives CDR1 SGHAT, CDR2 FQNNGV. Written as DNA, the CDR3 is TGTGCCAGCAGTTTATCCGCCGGGACAGAGTATTTGGGACTGGCCAAAAACATTCAGTACTTC. Encoded protein: CASSLSAGTEYLGLAKNIQYF.

This clonotype was observed at least ten times. The chain joins TRBV5-1 to TRBJ2-1; a possible D gene is TRBD1 (5 bases). This CDR3 spans 14 amino acids. The V gene lost 5 bases and the J gene lost 6 bases, with 15 bases spanning the gap. CDR1 SGHRS and CDR2 YFSETQ come from the germline V gene. CDR3 in DNA: TGCGCCAGCAGTGCCGGACAAGGCGTCAATGAGCAGTTCTTC. Translated, it gives CASSAGQGVNEQFF.

The chain has TRBV3-1 and TRBJ2-6; unclear D gene. Germline V gives CDR1 LGHDT, CDR2 YNNKEL (reference sequence). CDR3 length: 17 amino acids. V lost 2 bases and J lost 1, with 12 bases in between. CDR3 nucleotide sequence: TGTGCCAGCAGCCAAAGTATAACGCGATCTGGGGCCAACGTCCTGACTTTC. It translates to CASSQSITRSGANVLTF.

The V gene is TRBV20-1, the J gene TRBJ1-6; unclear D gene. Germline V gene lookup returns CDR1 DFQATT and CDR2 SNEGSKA (reference sequence). Trimming cost V 1 base and J 15 bases, with 10 bases left between them. This CDR3 comprises 11 residues. CDR3 coding DNA: TGCAGTGCTAGAGGGGGAGTTCACCTCCACTTT. Protein sequence: CSARGGVHLHF.